The present T cell receptor beta chain was sequenced within a study of CD8+CD57+ T cells in acquired aplastic anemia. This clonotype was seen a few times. TCR beta VDJ and CDR3 profiling used genomic DNA as template. TCRdb reprocessed the reads with MiXCR, giving one entry per CDR3 protein. The table has 400,000 to 450,000 distinct CDR3 sequences, roughly 68% seen once. This CDR3 is built from 11 residues. CDR1 and CDR2 from the germline V gene are SGHTA and FQGNSA. Trimming removed 7 bases at V and 8 bases at J, with 8 bases between. This chain uses TRBV7-2 with TRBJ1-4; tentatively, D is TRBD1 (6 bases). The receptor comes from a human donor in good health, serving as a control. The sequenced sample consisted of sorted CD4+, CD8+, or CD8+CD57+ T cells (not recorded which) from PBMCs. CDR3: CASKGEEKLFF. The CDR3 bases are TGTGCCAGCAAGGGGGAAGAAAAACTGTTTTTT. Full variable domain (rest looked up from reference TRBV7-2 and TRBJ1-4): GAGVSQSPSNKVTEKGKDVELRCDPISGHTALYWYRQSLGQGLEFLIYFQGNSAPDKSGLPSDRFSAERTGGSVSTLTIQRTQQEDSAVYLCASKGEEKLFFGSGTQLSVL.